This T cell receptor beta chain was recovered during a study of PD-L1 blockade in urothelial cancer. Study context: Males with bladder-origin urothelial cancer made up about 85% of the roughly 29 patients. Analyzed time points were 3 weeks (second dose) and 6 weeks after therapy began. The study's findings and limits: Pretreatment blood TCR clonality under the median forecast improved survival. Tumor-linked clones in blood grew more by 3 weeks in durable-benefit patients.

The CDR3 extends over 13 amino acids. CDR1 MGHDK and CDR2 SYGVNS come from the germline V gene. Trimming took 8 bases from V and 7 from J, leaving 18 bases between them. Sequencing was performed with immunoSEQ multiplex PCR; in TCRdb, only in-frame clones are kept and a portion is missing. Of about 29,000 clones listed, approximately 89% are singletons. The table lists this clone with a few counts. Its antigen is unidentified. The V and J genes are TRBV25-1 and TRBJ2-7, with D possibly being TRBD1 (6 bases). The source was PBMCs, collected around atezolizumab (anti-PD-L1) treatment. The clonotype originates from a middle-aged man with urothelial cancer. CDR3 sequence: CASRDTGVGEQYF. In nucleotides, the CDR3 is TGTGCCAGCCGGGACACTGGGGTAGGGGAGCAGTACTTC.